This T cell receptor (beta chain) derives from a study of molecular identifiers for immune sequencing clone quantification. Findings and caveats of the study: Naive cells had under 1% of molecules in clones above 20 RNA copies, effectors over 97%. Identical barcode-sharing TCR molecules could lead to underestimated sizes for highly expanded clones.

The CDR3 contains 14 residues. The V end was cut by 6 bases, the J end by 4 bases, with 15 bases between. Germline loops: CDR1 LGHNA, CDR2 YSLEER. With 10%, 30% or 50% of RNA, about 19,000 to 1,000,000 naive CD8 T cells were sequenced. This clonotype was detected many times. Antigen: not known. TCRdb called the PCR reads again in MiXCR, with one record for every CDR3 protein. The table includes under 600,000 distinct CDR3 sequences, about 25% detected once. The sequence derives from a human donor in good health. Some libraries in this study had Jurkat cell RNA spiked in. Input material: naive CD8+ T cells from blood, with Jurkat cell RNA spiked in. The subset is: FACS-sorted CD8+CD4-CCR7+CD45RA+ naive T cells. The V call is TRBV4-3, the J call TRBJ1-1, with D unclear. The CDR3 DNA is TGCGCCAGCAGGGAAAGTAGGATGGGCACTGAAGCTTTCTTT. It specifies CASRESRMGTEAFF.